The clone carrying this T cell receptor beta chain showed up just a few times. The antigen is unknown. V lost 1 base to trimming and J lost 2 bases, with 9 bases between them. The CDR3 is 15 residues long. The germline gives CDR1 LGHNA, CDR2 YNFKEQ. This entry belongs to a study of T cell repertoires in ileal Crohn's disease. In the study overall: About half received postoperative treatment, some ten with thiopurines and around 20 anti-TNF. Findings of the study overall: Sorted CD8 T cells held more high-frequency clones than CD4. Clonality above 26.8% at surgery always came with endoscopic recurrence.

TCRB immunosequencing input was around 540 nanograms of biopsy DNA per sample. Repertoires were generated with immunoSEQ multiplex PCR, while TCRdb's copy carries only in-frame clones and drops some. The top ten clones hold 5.5% to 6% of a sample with roughly 13,000 clones, 70% of them seen once. This receptor was obtained from an adult with Crohn's disease. The specimen was ileal tissue. The rearrangement joins TRBV4-2 to TRBJ2-1, with D perhaps given as TRBD1 or TRBD2 (5 bases each). The CDR3 sequence: CASSQAGPTYNEQFF. The CDR3 region has the DNA TGTGCCAGCAGCCAAGCGGGGCCGACCTACAATGAGCAGTTCTTC.